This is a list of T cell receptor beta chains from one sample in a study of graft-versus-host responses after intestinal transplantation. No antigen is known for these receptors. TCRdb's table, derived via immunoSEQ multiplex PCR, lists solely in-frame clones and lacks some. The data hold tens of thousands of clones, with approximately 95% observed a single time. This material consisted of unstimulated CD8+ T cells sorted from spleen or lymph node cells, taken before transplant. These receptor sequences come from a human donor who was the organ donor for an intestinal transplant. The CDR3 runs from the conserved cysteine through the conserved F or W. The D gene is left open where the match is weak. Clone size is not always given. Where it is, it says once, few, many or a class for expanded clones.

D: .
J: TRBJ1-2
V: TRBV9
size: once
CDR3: CASSPQGIPANYGYTF

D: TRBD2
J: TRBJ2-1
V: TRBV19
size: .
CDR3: CASSISQRGSNEQFF

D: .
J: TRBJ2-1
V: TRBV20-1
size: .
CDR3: CSASRRGREFF

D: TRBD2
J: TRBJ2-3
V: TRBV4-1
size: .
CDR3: CASSHCGGATDTQYF

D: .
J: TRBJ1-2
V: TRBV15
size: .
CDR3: CATSRDRDYGYTF

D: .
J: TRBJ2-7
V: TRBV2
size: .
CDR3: CASSEETYYEQYF

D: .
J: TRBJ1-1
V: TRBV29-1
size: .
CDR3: CSVGGSFNTEAFF

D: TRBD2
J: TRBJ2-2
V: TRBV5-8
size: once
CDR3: CASSLSGENTGELFF

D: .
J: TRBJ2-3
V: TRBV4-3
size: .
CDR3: CASSQDHSTRTDTRYF

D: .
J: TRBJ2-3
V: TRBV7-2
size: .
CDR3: CASSFGAGNTRGYTDTQYF

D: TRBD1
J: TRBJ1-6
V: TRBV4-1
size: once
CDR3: CASSQEPSGQVNSPLHF

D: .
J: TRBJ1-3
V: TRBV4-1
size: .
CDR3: CASSRRPLQTGNTIYF

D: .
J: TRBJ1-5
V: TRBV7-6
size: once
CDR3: CASTKDSYEANQPQHF

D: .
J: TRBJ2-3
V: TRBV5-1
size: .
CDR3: CASSRPSSAHIRKTQYF

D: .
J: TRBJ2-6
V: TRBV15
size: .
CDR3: CATSRAHLAVGTGANVLTF

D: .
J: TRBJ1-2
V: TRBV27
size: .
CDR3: CASSLGPNYGYTF

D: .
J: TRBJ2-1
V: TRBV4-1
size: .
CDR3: CASSPTRSSYNEQFF

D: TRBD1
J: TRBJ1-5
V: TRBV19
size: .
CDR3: CASSPALDRAVLQPQHF

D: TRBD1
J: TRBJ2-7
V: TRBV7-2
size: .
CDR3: CASSLGQGAYEQYF

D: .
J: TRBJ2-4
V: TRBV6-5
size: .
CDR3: CASSQSSVSEDIQYF

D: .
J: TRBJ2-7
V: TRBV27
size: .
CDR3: CASRNLGQGSYEQYF

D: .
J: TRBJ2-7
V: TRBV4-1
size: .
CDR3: CASSQLAGSYEQYF

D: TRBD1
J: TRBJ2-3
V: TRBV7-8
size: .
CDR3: CASTGGRTDTQYF

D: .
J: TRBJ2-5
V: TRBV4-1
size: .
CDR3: CASSQVAGILETQYF

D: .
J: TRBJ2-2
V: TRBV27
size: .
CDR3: CASSLFSMAGELFF

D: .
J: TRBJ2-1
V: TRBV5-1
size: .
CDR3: CASSWDSYNEQFF

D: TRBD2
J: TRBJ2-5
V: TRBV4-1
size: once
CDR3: CASSPQERGAGETQYF

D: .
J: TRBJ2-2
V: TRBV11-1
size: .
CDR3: CASSLALRGGGELFF